The source of this T cell receptor beta chain is a study of cytomegalovirus exposure and HLA in healthy donors. The CDR3 contains 16 residues. Per germline, CDR1 MNHEY and CDR2 SVGAGI. V gave up 0 bases and J gave up 1 base; unmatched junction bases: 3. A multiplex PCR was run with 60 Vbeta primers and 13 Jbeta primers. The assay was immunoSEQ multiplex PCR, and TCRdb's table has in-frame clones only and misses some. The table includes 130,000 or so clones, over 80% detected once. To note about this clone: Antigen: not known.

Regarding the study as a whole: Immune exposure information available was restricted to CMV serostatus.

This TCR came from a man between 35 and 55 years old in good health and CMV-seronegative. The sequencing input was PBMCs. The chain employs TRBV6-5 and TRBJ2-5; 9 nucleotides agree with TRBD2. CDR3 in DNA: TGTGCCAGCAGTTACTCCGCTAGCGGGATCCAAGAGACCCAGTACTTC. This gives the protein CASSYSASGIQETQYF.